Below are 13 T cell receptor beta chains sequenced from a single sample in a study of blood T cells in healthy people across ages. With a J-beta primer mix and a sample-barcoded 5' primer, a second PCR ran about 7 to 12 cycles. TCRdb called the 5' RACE reads again in MiXCR, with one record for every CDR3 protein. The top ten clones hold about 30% of a sample with roughly 830,000 distinct CDR3 sequences, about 62% of them seen once. The sample was blood. The receptors shown here come from a young man in good health.

The rearrangement joins TRBV27 to TRBJ2-4, with 10 nucleotides matching TRBD1. The CDR3 is 16 amino acids. Germline lookup yields CDR1 MNHEY and CDR2 SMNVEV (reference sequence). With V trimmed by 5 bases and J by 9 bases, 13 bases remained unmatched. This CDR3 reads CASSPITTGGSGIQYF. The DNA for the CDR3 is TGTGCCAGCAGTCCCATCACGACAGGGGGCTCCGGCATTCAGTACTTC.

The rearrangement joins TRBV7-8 to TRBJ2-1, with 13 bases fitting TRBD2. V shed 3 bases, J shed 8 bases, and the junction held 7 bases outside the gene matches. CDR3 length: 16 amino acids. Germline loops: CDR1 SGHVS, CDR2 FQNEAQ. CDR3 sequence reads: CASSFGTSGDSYEQFF. CDR3 DNA sequence: TGTGCCAGCAGCTTCGGGACTAGCGGGGATTCATATGAGCAGTTCTTC.

The chain couples TRBV5-1 to TRBJ1-2; unclear D gene. Per the germline V gene, CDR1 is SGHRS and CDR2 is YFSETQ. The CDR3 runs to 8 residues. V was trimmed by 5 bases and J by 9 bases, leaving 2 bases between them. CDR3 DNA sequence: TGCGCCAGCAGGAGCTACACCTTC. Translation gives CASRSYTF. Full variable domain (remainder filled in from reference TRBV5-1 and TRBJ1-2): KAGVTQTPRYLIKTRGQQVTLSCSPISGHRSVSWYQQTPGQGLQFLFEYFSETQRNKGNFPGRFSGRQFSNSRSEMNVSTLELGDSALYLCASRSYTFGSGTRLTVV.

V usage is TRBV5-5 and J usage is TRBJ2-7; 7 nucleotides align to TRBD2. Judging by the DNA end, TRBJ2-5 fits better; the J call may be wrong. The CDR3 contains 15 residues. Germline CDR1 SGHKS, CDR2 YYEKEE (reference sequence). CDR3 sequence (DNA): TGTGCCAGCAGCTTGACCAGCCCGGGGGGTGAGACCCAGTACTTC. Protein sequence: CASSLTSPGGETQYF.

The chain combines TRBV11-1 with TRBJ2-1; D gene uncertain. The V end lost 2 bases, the J end lost 11 bases, and 25 bases lay between the germline ends. In germline, CDR1 is SGHAT, CDR2 FQDESV (reference sequence). This CDR3 has 17 residues. The CDR3 nucleotides read TGTGCCAGCAGCTTACCTAATCCAGCTCGGCAGAAGAGTAAGCAGTTCTTC. Amino acids: CASSLPNPARQKSKQFF.

The J gene is TRBJ1-4, the V gene TRBV13; D uncertain. CDR1 and CDR2 (germline): PRHDT, FYEKMQ (reference sequence). V gave up 1 base and J gave up 8 bases, with 11 bases separating them. The CDR3 loop spans 14 amino acids. In nucleotides, the CDR3 is TGTGCCAGCAGCTTAGCGGGGAGTAGGGAAAAACTGTTTTTT. Residues: CASSLAGSREKLFF.

The V and J genes are TRBV5-1 and TRBJ2-1; TRBD1 agrees at 9 bases. The J call is doubtful: the DNA matches TRBJ2-7 better. The germline CDR1 and CDR2 sequences are SGHRS and YFSETQ. This CDR3 spans 15 amino acids. CDR3 sequence reads: CASSFTGGEYNEQYF. In nucleotides, the CDR3 is TGCGCCAGCAGCTTTACAGGGGGCGAATACAATGAGCAGTACTTC.

The gene calls are TRBV21-1 and TRBJ2-1; the table names TRBD2, a call not compared with the DNA. TRBV21-1 is classified as a pseudogene. This CDR3 region has 17 residues. The CDR3 spells CASGKAGSGTIGDEQFF. Written as DNA, the CDR3 is TGTGCCAGCGGCAAAGCGGGTAGCGGGACAATCGGGGATGAGCAGTTCTTC.

The gene calls are TRBV19 and TRBJ2-1; D is possibly TRBD2 (6 bases). This CDR3 has 14 residues. Germline lookup yields CDR1 LNHDA and CDR2 SQIVND (reference sequence). Trimming cost V 7 bases and J 6 bases, with 16 bases left between them. The CDR3 region is CASMGRRACNEQFF. CDR3 coding DNA: TGTGCCAGTATGGGGCGGAGGGCCTGCAATGAGCAGTTCTTC.

The chain links TRBV2 to TRBJ2-7, with D uncertain. The ends were cut back, 7 bases at V and 7 bases at J, with 2 bases in the middle. The CDR3 runs to 8 residues. The V gene's germline CDR1 is SNHLY and CDR2 FYNNEI. CDR3 coding DNA: TGTGCCAGCACAGAGCAGTACTTC. Its translation is CASTEQYF.

The CDR3 DNA is TGTGCCAGCAGTGAACAGGGAACTAATGGCTACACCTTC. This translates into CASSEQGTNGYTF. The chain employs TRBV6-1 and TRBJ1-2, with a weak D call TRBD1 (5 bases). Looked up from germline, CDR1 is MNHNS and CDR2 is SASEGT. With 2 bases removed from V and 6 bases from J, the gap between germline ends came to 10 bases. The length of the CDR3 is 13 residues.

The V gene is TRBV6-2 or TRBV6-3, the J gene TRBJ2-1; possible D gene TRBD2, 7 bases. The V end was cut by 0 bases, the J end by 1 base, with 13 bases between. Germline V gene data show CDR1 as MNHEY and CDR2 as SVGEGT. The CDR3 length is 17 residues. DNA for the CDR3: TGTGCCAGCAGTTACTCGAAGGGGGGGACTTCCTACAATGAGCAGTTCTTC. Amino acid sequence: CASSYSKGGTSYNEQFF.

The chain links TRBV7-2 to TRBJ2-7; 11 bases line up with TRBD1. The CDR3 covers 13 residues. J gave up 11 bases and V 7 bases, and 10 bases lay outside the gene matches. CDR1 is SGHTA and CDR2 is FQGNSA in the germline V gene. The CDR3 coding sequence is TGTGCCAGCATCCCCCGGACAGGGGGCTTTGAGTACTTC. Translated: CASIPRTGGFEYF.